This TCR beta chain derives from a study of Graves' ophthalmopathy and Graves' hyperthyroidism. The V gene's germline CDR1 is MNHEY and CDR2 SVGAGI. V shed 2 bases and J shed 3 bases, with 7 bases lying between them. The CDR3 sequence is 13 residues long. The authors amplified TCR beta CDR3 regions, and they did so from RNA transcripts for repertoire sequencing. The first-round RT-PCR employed HTBI primers together with the Qiagen OneStep RT-PCR kit. A multiplex PCR was then performed as the second round. Each CDR3 protein is one row after TCRdb ran MiXCR on the multiplex PCR reads. In the table there are approximately 210,000 distinct CDR3 sequences, less than 30% of which are singletons. This clonotype was seen at least ten times.

This chain connects TRBV6-5 to TRBJ2-5; tentative D call: TRBD2 (5 bases). Specimen: peripheral blood. This TCR was sampled from a man aged 50 to 60 with Graves' ophthalmopathy. CDR3 protein: CASSYLGKETQYF. CDR3 bases: TGTGCCAGCAGTTACCTCGGGAAAGAGACCCAGTACTTC.